The 27 T cell receptor beta chains listed next were all sequenced from one sample in a study of blood T cell repertoires in COVID-19. The method was immunoSEQ multiplex PCR; TCRdb's version includes in-frame clones alone and lacks a portion of them. Here the sample spans 300,000 to 400,000 clones, less than 90% being singletons. Specimen: peripheral blood. These receptor sequences come from a woman aged 55-70 years with COVID-19, enrolled during active disease.

The rearrangement links TRBV28 to TRBJ2-5, with TRBD1 as a possible D gene (6 bases). The germline gives CDR1 MDHEN, CDR2 SYDVKM. This CDR3 comprises 14 residues. V shed 4 bases and J shed 5 bases, with 14 bases lying between them. In DNA, the CDR3 is TGTGCCAGCAGTTCGAACAGGGAACTTGAGACCCAGTACTTC. It translates to CASSSNRELETQYF.

CDR3 nucleotide sequence: TGTGCCAGCAGTCCGACGGGACAGGGTCATAATGAAAAACTGTTTTTT. This sequence encodes CASSPTGQGHNEKLFF. J is TRBJ1-4 and V is TRBV27; 9 bases agree with TRBD1. V trimming: 5 bases; J trimming: 4 bases; junction bases outside the gene matches: 8. The germline gives CDR1 MNHEY, CDR2 SMNVEV (reference sequence). The CDR3 runs 16 residues.

V usage is TRBV10-3 and J usage is TRBJ2-1, with 9 nucleotides matching TRBD2. The CDR3 covers 13 residues. Per the germline V gene, CDR1 is ENHRY and CDR2 is SYGVKD. V gave up 10 bases and J gave up 4 bases; unmatched junction bases: 5. CDR3 amino acids: CATTSGLYNEQFF. The DNA for the CDR3 is TGTGCCACAACTAGCGGGTTGTACAATGAGCAGTTCTTC.

The J gene is TRBJ2-1, the V gene TRBV6-4; 7 nucleotides match TRBD1. Losses at the gene ends were 7 bases for V and 5 bases for J; bases not matched to a gene: 20. The CDR3 contains 18 residues. Germline V gives CDR1 MRHNA, CDR2 SNTAGT. The CDR3: CASNLSLSGRDSNNEQFF. The CDR3 DNA reads as TGTGCCAGCAATTTAAGTCTTTCCGGCCGGGACAGCAACAATGAGCAGTTCTTC.

CDR3 bases: TGTGCCAGCAGCTTAGGGGTTATCCGAGAGGGCACTGAAGCTTTCTTT. It encodes CASSLGVIREGTEAFF. This rearrangement joins TRBV7-9 to TRBJ1-1; D is unresolved. The V gene lost 1 base and the J gene lost 4 bases, with 16 bases spanning the gap. CDR3 size: 16 residues. Germline V gene data show CDR1 as SEHNR and CDR2 as FQNEAQ (reference sequence).

With respect to this clone: The same CDR3 also results from other DNA sequences found in this sample. The gene calls are TRBV12-3 or TRBV12-4 and TRBJ1-3; D uncertain. The CDR3 extends over 12 amino acids. Trimming took off 3 bases at V and 7 bases at J, with 7 bases between the two ends. This CDR3 is CASSLGGNTIYF. CDR3 DNA: TGTGCCAGCAGTTTGGGCGGGAACACCATATATTTT.

This chain uses TRBV27 with TRBJ2-2; 8 nucleotides align to TRBD1. This CDR3 is built from 15 residues. V shed 2 bases, J shed 3 bases, and the junction held 2 bases outside the gene matches. The V gene's germline CDR1 is MNHEY and CDR2 SMNVEV (reference sequence). CDR3 in amino acids: CASSLRTGHTGELFF. The CDR3 nucleotides read TGTGCCAGCAGTTTACGGACAGGGCACACCGGGGAGCTGTTTTTT.

This clone was recorded once. The chain carries TRBV5-1 and TRBJ1-1; maybe TRBD1 (6 bases). The V gene lost 0 bases and the J gene lost 5 bases, with 11 bases spanning the gap. Germline V gene data show CDR1 as SGHRS and CDR2 as YFSETQ. The CDR3 is 14 amino acids. CDR3 nucleotides: TGCGCCAGCAGCTTGGAGGGGGTGGGTACTGAAGCTTTCTTT. Amino acid sequence: CASSLEGVGTEAFF.

The CDR3 DNA sequence: TGTGCCAGCAGTCGGGACTATGGGTACGAGCAGTACTTC. It translates to CASSRDYGYEQYF. This rearrangement joins TRBV12-3 or TRBV12-4 to TRBJ2-7; 7 bases are shared with TRBD2. The J segment lost 4 bases and the V segment lost 5 bases, leaving 5 bases of the junction unmatched. This CDR3 is 13 amino acids long.

The genes are TRBV4-3 and TRBJ2-7; perhaps TRBD1 as D (7 bases). Germline CDR1 LGHNA, CDR2 YSLEER. The CDR3 is made up of 15 amino acids. Trimming shortened V by 2 bases and J by 3 bases, and 14 bases separated the two germline ends. CDR3 DNA: TGCGCCAGCAGCCAAATCTGGCAGGGGGGCTACGAGCAGTACTTC. Translated: CASSQIWQGGYEQYF.

This sequence joins TRBV4-3 and TRBJ2-1; 9 bases are a match to TRBD2. V lost 0 bases to trimming and J lost 7 bases; unmatched junction nucleotides: 4. CDR1 and CDR2 from the germline V gene are LGHNA and YSLEER. The CDR3 runs to 15 residues. For the CDR3, the DNA is TGCGCCAGCAGCCAAGATGGGCTAGCGGGAAATGAGCAGTTCTTC. It encodes CASSQDGLAGNEQFF.

This clone was counted only a few times. The rearrangement links TRBV6-6 to TRBJ1-5; maybe TRBD1 (6 bases). CDR1 MNHNY and CDR2 SVGAGI come from the germline V gene (reference sequence). This CDR3 has 14 amino acids. V lost 7 bases and J lost 6, with 16 bases in between. Here the CDR3 DNA reads TGTGCCAGCATTGGATCGGGGGCCAGTCAGCCCCAGCATTTT. Its translation: CASIGSGASQPQHF.

The chain couples TRBV12-3 or TRBV12-4 to TRBJ1-1, with D perhaps TRBD1 (6 bases). V was shortened by 1 base and J by 11 bases, with 14 bases between the two germline ends. This CDR3 is built from 13 residues. CDR3 bases: TGTGCCAGCAGTTTAGAGACAGGTGGGGATGCTTTCTTT. Its translation: CASSLETGGDAFF.

This clone was observed once. The rearrangement joins TRBV18 to TRBJ2-5; D gene uncertain. This CDR3 comprises 13 residues. CDR1 and CDR2 from the germline V gene are KGHSH and LQKENI. The germline V and J ends were trimmed by 3 bases and 4 bases, with 9 bases remaining between them. The CDR3 region has the DNA TGTGCCAGCTCACCGCGCCTAGTAGAGACCCAGTACTTC. This encodes CASSPRLVETQYF.

This chain connects TRBV9 to TRBJ1-2; the D is unclear. Germline loops: CDR1 SGDLS, CDR2 YYNGEE. V lost 4 bases and J 4 bases, leaving 14 bases between the germline ends. The CDR3 runs 14 residues. The CDR3, as DNA: TGTGCCAGCAGCTCCTTAGAAACTGCCTATGGCTACACCTTC. Residues: CASSSLETAYGYTF. The full variable domain, in which reference TRBV9 and TRBJ1-2 provide the parts outside the CDR3, is DSGVTQTPKHLITATGQRVTLRCSPRSGDLSVYWYQQSLDQGLQFLIQYYNGEERAKGNILERFSAQQFPDLHSELNLSSLELGDSALYFCASSSLETAYGYTFGSGTRLTVV.

The chain uses TRBV5-1 and TRBJ1-4; D is unresolved. CDR1 and CDR2 from the germline V gene are SGHRS and YFSETQ. The CDR3 runs 15 residues. V was cut by 0 bases and J by 2 bases, with 8 bases left in between. The chain's CDR3 is CASSLEGRTNEKLFF. The CDR3 DNA reads as TGCGCCAGCAGCTTGGAAGGGAGGACTAATGAAAAACTGTTTTTT. Together with reference TRBV5-1 and TRBJ1-4, the CDR3 gives the full variable domain: KAGVTQTPRYLIKTRGQQVTLSCSPISGHRSVSWYQQTPGQGLQFLFEYFSETQRNKGNFPGRFSGRQFSNSRSEMNVSTLELGDSALYLCASSLEGRTNEKLFFGSGTQLSVL.

Here the CDR3 DNA reads TGTGCCAGCAGCTTAGTCCTAATAGGGGGGGATGTTGATTCACCCCTCCACTTT. Translating gives CASSLVLIGGDVDSPLHF. The chain couples TRBV7-2 to TRBJ1-6; D perhaps matches TRBD1 (6 bases). The CDR3 is 18 residues long. Trimming shortened V by 1 base and J by 8 bases, and 21 bases separated the two germline ends. Germline values: CDR1 SGHTA, CDR2 FQGNSA. Supplemented by reference TRBV7-2 and TRBJ1-6, the full variable domain reads GAGVSQSPSNKVTEKGKDVELRCDPISGHTALYWYRQSLGQGLEFLIYFQGNSAPDKSGLPSDRFSAERTGGSVSTLTIQRTQQEDSAVYLCASSLVLIGGDVDSPLHFGNGTRLTVT.

V and J are TRBV30 and TRBJ2-3, with TRBD2 matching 9 bases. Per germline, CDR1 GTSNPN and CDR2 SVGIG (reference sequence). The V gene end was trimmed by 6 bases and the J gene end by 0 bases; junction bases not matched to a gene: 1. The CDR3 is 13 amino acids. The DNA for the CDR3 is TGTGCCTGTAGCGGGGGAAGCACAGATACGCAGTATTTT. Translating gives CACSGGSTDTQYF.

This sequence joins TRBV6-2 or TRBV6-3 and TRBJ2-3; 11 bases match TRBD2. In germline, CDR1 is MNHEY, CDR2 SVGEGT. This CDR3 region has 17 residues. With V trimmed by 2 bases and J by 4 bases, 8 bases remained unmatched. CDR3 region: CASSYDLAGGWPDTQYF. CDR3 in DNA: TGTGCCAGCAGTTACGATCTAGCGGGGGGTTGGCCAGATACGCAGTATTTT.

The chain uses TRBV18 and TRBJ2-1; weak D call: TRBD2 (5 bases). Trimming removed 2 bases from V and 3 bases from J, with 5 bases in between. Per the germline V gene, CDR1 is KGHSH and CDR2 is LQKENI. The CDR3 is made up of 13 amino acids. CDR3 loop: CASSPGLYNEQFF. In nucleotides, the CDR3 is TGTGCCAGCTCACCAGGACTCTACAATGAGCAGTTCTTC.

This chain uses TRBV4-2 with TRBJ2-7; 9 positions match TRBD1. Germline V lookup: CDR1 LGHNA, CDR2 YNFKEQ. The CDR3 is 14 residues long. Germline trimming cut 6 bases from V and 0 bases from J; bases unmatched to any gene: 3. The CDR3 spells CASRGQGGSYEQYF. The CDR3 coding sequence is TGTGCCAGCAGGGGACAGGGAGGCTCCTACGAGCAGTACTTC.

This chain connects TRBV6-5 to TRBJ2-3; D is uncertain. The CDR3 has 12 amino acids. V was pared by 2 bases and J by 4 bases, with 4 bases between. CDR1 is MNHEY and CDR2 is SVGAGI in the germline V gene. The CDR3 DNA reads as TGTGCCAGCAGTTACGACTCAGATACGCAGTATTTT. This encodes CASSYDSDTQYF.

The rearrangement links TRBV5-1 to TRBJ1-1; D is undetermined. This CDR3 has 17 amino acids. Trimming took off 3 bases at V and 4 bases at J, with 22 bases between the two ends. Per the germline V gene, CDR1 is SGHRS and CDR2 is YFSETQ. CDR3 bases: TGCGCCAGCAGCTCCCCCCCGGGTGGTCGTACCAGCACTGAAGCTTTCTTT. This sequence encodes CASSSPPGGRTSTEAFF.

The chain combines TRBV5-1 with TRBJ2-7; 9 bases fit TRBD2. CDR3 length equals 15 residues. J lost 0 bases, V lost 4 bases, and 5 bases had no gene match. Germline assignment: CDR1 SGHRS and CDR2 YFSETQ. CDR3 sequence: CASSTLAGSSYEQYF. DNA of the CDR3: TGCGCCAGCAGCACGCTAGCGGGGTCCTCCTACGAGCAGTACTTC.

The chain links TRBV19 to TRBJ2-2, with D perhaps TRBD2 (6 bases). The CDR3 is made up of 14 amino acids. With 9 bases removed from V and 13 bases from J, the gap between germline ends came to 24 bases. The germline gives CDR1 LNHDA, CDR2 SQIVND (reference sequence). CDR3 sequence: CASNVPGLSVALFF. CDR3 bases: TGTGCCAGCAACGTCCCGGGACTGTCCGTGGCGCTGTTTTTT.

Comment on this clone: This may be a read error, as it is one base from a much larger clone. The chain joins TRBV30 to TRBJ2-2; 10 bases fit TRBD2. The CDR3 contains 15 residues. Per the germline V gene, CDR1 is GTSNPN and CDR2 is SVGIG (reference sequence). Trimming at V came to 1 base and at J to 1 base, leaving 0 bases not matched to a gene. The CDR3 sequence: CAWSGTSGNTGELFF. CDR3 DNA sequence: TGTGCCTGGAGTGGGACTAGCGGGAACACCGGGGAGCTGTTTTTT.

The chain carries TRBV10-1 and TRBJ2-5; D possibly corresponds to TRBD1 (8 bases). The germline V gene has CDR1 WNHNN and CDR2 SYGVQD (reference sequence). The V gene lost 0 bases and the J gene lost 5 bases, with 13 bases spanning the gap. The CDR3 has 15 amino acids. CDR3 amino acids: CASSESNRGGETQYF. The DNA for the CDR3 is TGCGCCAGCAGTGAGTCTAACAGGGGGGGGGAGACCCAGTACTTC.